Sequencing of this TCR beta chain was carried out in a study of T cell responses to AZD1222 COVID-19 vaccine. Findings and limits, study-wide: Nearly half of unique spike-specific TCRs reportedly avoided B.1.351 and B.1.1.7 mutated regions. The donor cohort was predominantly white British with a female majority, and clonal diversity may have been underestimated. After the peak T cell response, and only then, were repertoires sampled. The CD4 TCRs associated with vaccination extended across spike and predominated at 160-218 and 743-854.

The protocol was immunoSEQ multiplex PCR, while the TCRdb copy is restricted to in-frame clones and leaves out a portion. In the table there are 150,000 to 200,000 clones, 75% to 90% of which are singletons. This clone was seen a single time. Antigen specificity is unknown. CDR3 size: 14 residues. Germline lookup yields CDR1 SGHVS and CDR2 FNYEAQ. The V gene lost 5 bases and the J gene lost 0 bases, with 11 bases spanning the gap. The TCR sequence derives from an adult in good health. The chain joins TRBV7-6 to TRBJ2-7; no clear D gene. The material was peripheral blood, obtained on day 0 of MenACWY control vaccination. The CDR3 here is CASSSIQSSYEQYF. The CDR3 DNA reads as TGTGCCAGCAGCAGTATACAGAGCTCCTACGAGCAGTACTTC.